This T cell receptor (beta chain) was found in a study of blood T cell repertoires in COVID-19. The repertoire was sequenced with immunoSEQ multiplex PCR; TCRdb's copy has only in-frame clones and lacks some. The table includes approximately 70,000 clones, 88% detected once. V was pared by 11 bases and J by 0 bases, with 10 bases between. CDR1 and CDR2 from the germline V gene are MDHEN and SYDVKM. The CDR3 has 13 residues. The receptor was isolated from a human donor in a cohort sampled during active COVID-19. The material sequenced was peripheral blood. The rearrangement uses TRBV28 and TRBJ1-4; no firm D call. CDR3 DNA sequence: TGTGCCGTCCTCGGGACAACTAATGAAAAACTGTTTTTT. It is translated as CAVLGTTNEKLFF.